This T cell receptor (beta chain) originates from a study of blood T cell repertoires in COVID-19. The wider study: Both acute and convalescent COVID-19 samples were obtained from the United States, Italy and Spain. T cells, B-cell-depleted T cells, or PBMCs supplied cDNA or gDNA.

V lost 3 bases to trimming and J lost 4 bases; unmatched junction nucleotides: 8. CDR3 length equals 18 residues. The germline gives CDR1 SGHTA, CDR2 FQGNSA. Assay used: immunoSEQ multiplex PCR; TCRdb lists only in-frame clones, some missing. Of about 140,000 clones in the sample, around 87% were seen once. Sequenced input: peripheral blood. This TCR derives from a man aged 45-60 years with active COVID-19. V gene TRBV7-2 combines with J gene TRBJ2-1; TRBD2 matches at 14 bases. The CDR3: CASSFRLAGGRQYNEQFF. In DNA, the CDR3 is TGTGCCAGCAGCTTTAGACTAGCGGGGGGGCGTCAATACAATGAGCAGTTCTTC.